This T cell receptor (beta chain) came from a study of T cells in Graves' hyperthyroidism and ophthalmopathy. Study summary: Peripheral blood was acquired at first diagnosis, ahead of any therapy whatsoever.

The CDR3 covers 16 residues. Trimming left V 2 bases short and J 4 bases short, with 18 bases between. Germline V gives CDR1 DFQATT, CDR2 SNEGSKA (reference sequence). Source material for PBMCs was less than 12 ml fresh peripheral blood. The TCR beta CDR3 regions underwent amplification using RNA transcripts as the source. First-round RT-PCR of the TCR CDR3 relied on the HTBI primer set. TCRdb re-called the multiplex PCR reads with MiXCR, one entry per CDR3 protein. Altogether about 640,000 distinct CDR3 sequences are present, around 21% being singletons, with the ten largest covering 30% to 40%. This sequence joins TRBV20-1 and TRBJ1-5; tentatively, D is TRBD1 (5 bases). This TCR was sampled from a man younger than 45 with Graves' ophthalmopathy. The sequenced sample was blood. CDR3 loop: CSARMGGRSFNQPQHF. The CDR3 DNA reads as TGCAGTGCTAGAATGGGGGGGAGGTCCTTTAATCAGCCCCAGCATTTT.